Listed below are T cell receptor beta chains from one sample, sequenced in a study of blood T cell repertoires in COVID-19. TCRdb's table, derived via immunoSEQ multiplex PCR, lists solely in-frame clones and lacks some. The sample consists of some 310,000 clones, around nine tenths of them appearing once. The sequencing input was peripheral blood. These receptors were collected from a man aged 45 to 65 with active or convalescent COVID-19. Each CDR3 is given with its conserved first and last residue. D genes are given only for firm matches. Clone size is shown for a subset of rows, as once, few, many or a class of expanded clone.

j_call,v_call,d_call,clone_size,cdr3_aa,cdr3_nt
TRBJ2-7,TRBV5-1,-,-,CASRAGQSTDEQYF,TGCGCCAGCAGGGCGGGACAGTCGACCGACGAGCAGTACTTC
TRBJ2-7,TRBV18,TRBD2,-,CASSHGTSGGAPGTEQYF,TGTGCCAGCTCACACGGGACTAGCGGGGGGGCACCAGGGACCGAGCAGTACTTC
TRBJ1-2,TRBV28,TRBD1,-,CASSLRDRDGYTF,TGTGCCAGCAGTTTACGGGACAGGGATGGCTACACCTTC
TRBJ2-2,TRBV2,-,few,CASSDPPLTWELFF,TGTGCCAGCAGTGATCCCCCTCTGACATGGGAGCTGTTTTTT
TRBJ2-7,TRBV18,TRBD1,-,CASSPGTGGLNEQYF,TGTGCCAGCTCACCCGGGACAGGGGGCCTAAACGAGCAGTACTTC
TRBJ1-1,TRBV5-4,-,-,CASSPGGGRNTEAFF,TGTGCCAGCAGCCCCGGGGGAGGGAGGAACACTGAAGCTTTCTTT
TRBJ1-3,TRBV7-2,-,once,CASSLTVGAGNTIYF,TGTGCCAGCAGCTTAACCGTGGGAGCTGGAAACACCATATATTTT
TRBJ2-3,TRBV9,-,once,CASSPGYSTDTQYF,TGTGCCAGCAGCCCGGGGTACAGCACAGATACGCAGTATTTT
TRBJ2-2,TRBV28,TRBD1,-,CASSFDLGTGSTGELFF,TGTGCCAGCAGTTTTGATCTCGGGACAGGGAGCACCGGGGAGCTGTTTTTT
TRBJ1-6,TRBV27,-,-,CASSSTLTGWENSPLHF,TGTGCCAGCAGTTCAACCCTCACAGGGTGGGAAAACTCACCCCTCCACTTT
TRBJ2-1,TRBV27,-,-,CASSFYRTTDDNEQFF,TGTGCCAGCAGTTTCTACAGGACTACCGATGACAATGAGCAGTTCTTC
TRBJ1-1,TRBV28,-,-,CASKRPDGVTEAFF,TGTGCCAGCAAAAGGCCCGACGGAGTAACTGAAGCTTTCTTT
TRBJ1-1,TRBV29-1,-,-,CSVEGTANTEAFF,TGCAGCGTTGAAGGGACAGCGAACACTGAAGCTTTCTTT
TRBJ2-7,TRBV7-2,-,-,CASSFLRDEQYF,TGTGCCAGCAGCTTTCTCAGGGACGAGCAGTACTTC
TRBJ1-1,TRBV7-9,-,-,CASSLEELEAFF,TGTGCCAGCAGCTTGGAGGAGCTTGAAGCTTTCTTT
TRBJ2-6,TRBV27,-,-,CASSFSSGANVLTF,TGTGCCAGCAGCTTTAGCTCTGGGGCCAACGTCCTGACTTTC
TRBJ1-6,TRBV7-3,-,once,CASSLSDNSPLHF,TGTGCCAGCAGCCTAAGCGATAATTCACCCCTCCACTTT